A single sample is the source of the 10 T cell receptor beta chains below, sequenced in a study of early T cells in non-severe SARS-CoV-2 infection. TCRdb recomputed calls from the 5' RACE reads with MiXCR, one row per CDR3 protein. Of about 90,000 distinct CDR3 sequences listed, approximately 12% are singletons. The sequenced sample was whole blood, obtained at baseline. The receptors derive from an adult who was a healthcare worker with PCR-confirmed SARS-CoV-2 infection or an uninfected control (not recorded which).

A few counts support this clonotype. The gene calls are TRBV7-9 and TRBJ1-3, with D perhaps matching TRBD1 (5 bases). The germline V and J ends were trimmed by 4 bases and 0 bases, with 7 bases remaining between them. Germline CDR1 is SEHNR and CDR2 is FQNEAQ (reference sequence). CDR3 length: 14 amino acids. In DNA form, the CDR3 reads TGTGCCAGCAGCTCTGACAGCTCTGGAAACACCATATATTTT. Its translation: CASSSDSSGNTIYF.

This clonotype occurred a few times. This chain links TRBV6-6 with TRBJ1-4; D gene ambiguous. Germline loops: CDR1 MNHNY, CDR2 SVGAGI (reference sequence). The CDR3 has 16 residues. V lost 0 bases, J lost 5 bases, and 13 bases lay in between. CDR3 bases: TGTGCCAGCAGTTACTCGATGGCAGACACGAATGAAAAACTGTTTTTT. Amino acids: CASSYSMADTNEKLFF.

This clonotype was observed at least ten times. This sequence joins TRBV14 and TRBJ2-7, with D perhaps assigned TRBD1 or TRBD2 (5 bases each). Germline V CDR1 and CDR2: SGHDN, FVKESK. The V end was cut by 0 bases, the J end by 9 bases, with 15 bases between. The CDR3 covers 14 residues. The chain's CDR3 is CASSQDRAGTRQYF. The CDR3 DNA is TGTGCCAGCAGCCAAGACAGGGCAGGGACGCGGCAGTACTTC.

Only a few counts were recorded for this clonotype. CDR3 DNA: TGTGCCAGCAGTTTCACCTGGAGTGAGCAGTTCTTC. It is translated as CASSFTWSEQFF. The chain has TRBV12-3 or TRBV12-4 and TRBJ2-1; D not resolved. V shed 3 bases and J shed 9 bases, with 9 bases lying between them. This CDR3 has 12 residues.

This sequence joins TRBV7-2 and TRBJ2-3; 8 nucleotides agree with TRBD2. V lost 5 bases, J lost 0 bases, and 19 bases stayed unmatched. The CDR3 sequence is 20 residues long. CDR1 is SGHTA and CDR2 is FQGNSA in the germline V gene. This CDR3 is CASSPPRSGGISASTDTQYF. The DNA of the CDR3 is TGTGCCAGCAGCCCCCCACGGAGCGGGGGAATCAGTGCTAGCACAGATACGCAGTATTTT.

This clonotype was picked up a small number of times. The chain recombines TRBV2 with TRBJ2-3; D ambiguous. Germline V gene lookup returns CDR1 SNHLY and CDR2 FYNNEI. The V end lost 6 bases, the J end lost 0 bases, and 16 bases lay between the germline ends. CDR3 length: 16 amino acids. The CDR3 loop reads CASRETVLFSTDTQYF. DNA of the CDR3: TGTGCCAGCAGGGAGACGGTACTTTTCAGCACAGATACGCAGTATTTT.

This clonotype was observed a handful of times. The chain has TRBV6-1 and TRBJ1-2; TRBD1 is a possible D gene (5 bases). V shed 4 bases and J shed 8 bases, with 11 bases lying between them. Germline values: CDR1 MNHNS, CDR2 SASEGT. There are 12 residues in the CDR3. CDR3 DNA sequence: TGTGCCAGCAGTGCCCCAGGGCCAGGCTACACCTTC. Its protein product is CASSAPGPGYTF.

Remarks on this clonotype: The junction does not match germline at one end; this may be a read error. The V gene is TRBV6-5, the J gene TRBJ1-1, with 8 nucleotides matching TRBD1. The CDR3 extends over 16 amino acids. Germline CDR1 and CDR2: MNHEY and SVGAGI. The CDR3 DNA follows: TGTGCCAGCAGTGCTCCCGGGACAGGCGGGCGAACTGAAGTTTTCTTT. Protein sequence: CASSAPGTGGRTEVFF.

This clonotype appeared many times. The chain has TRBV5-6 and TRBJ2-4, with 7 bases that match TRBD2. CDR1 and CDR2 (germline): SGHDT, YYEEEE. The trim removed 2 bases at V and 4 bases at J, leaving 6 bases unmatched. The CDR3 runs to 15 residues. The CDR3 reads CASSFLSGGKNIQYF. CDR3 nucleotide sequence: TGTGCCAGCAGCTTCCTGTCGGGGGGAAAAAACATTCAGTACTTC.

This clonotype was found a few times. CDR3 amino acids: CASSEDRVIGYTF. The CDR3 DNA follows: TGTGCCAGCAGCGAAGACAGGGTAATCGGCTACACCTTC. This chain connects TRBV5-4 to TRBJ1-2, with 7 nucleotides matching TRBD1. The junction had 8 bases not matched to a gene; V was cut back by 4 bases and J by 8 bases. The germline V gene has CDR1 SGHNT and CDR2 YYREEE (reference sequence). The CDR3 contains 13 residues.